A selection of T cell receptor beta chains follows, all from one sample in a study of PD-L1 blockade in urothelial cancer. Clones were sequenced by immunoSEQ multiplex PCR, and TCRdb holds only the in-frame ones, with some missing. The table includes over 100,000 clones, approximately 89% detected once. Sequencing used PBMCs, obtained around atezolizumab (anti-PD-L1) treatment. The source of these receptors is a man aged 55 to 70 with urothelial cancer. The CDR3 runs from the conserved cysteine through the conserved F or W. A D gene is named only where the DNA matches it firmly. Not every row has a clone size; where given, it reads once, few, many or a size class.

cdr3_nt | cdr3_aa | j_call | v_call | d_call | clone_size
TGTGCCAGCAGTTCAAGGACAGGGGTCCAAGAGACCCAGTACTTC | CASSSRTGVQETQYF | TRBJ2-5 | TRBV28 | TRBD1 | -
TGTGCCAGCAGCTTCTGGGGAGGTGAGCAGTTCTTC | CASSFWGGEQFF | TRBJ2-1 | TRBV11-2 | - | -
TGCGCCAGCAGCCGGGGACAGTACTACGAGCAGTACTTC | CASSRGQYYEQYF | TRBJ2-7 | TRBV4-1 | TRBD1 | -
TGTGCCAGCAGTGGGACAGGGATTGGGAACACTGAAGCTTTCTTT | CASSGTGIGNTEAFF | TRBJ1-1 | TRBV2 | TRBD1 | -
TGCGCCAGCAGCCGTACAGACAGGGTGGATGAAAAACTGTTTTTT | CASSRTDRVDEKLFF | TRBJ1-4 | TRBV4-3 | TRBD1 | -
TGTGCCAGCCAGCGGGACCACACCTACGAGCAGTACTTC | CASQRDHTYEQYF | TRBJ2-7 | TRBV7-2 | TRBD2 | once
TGTGCCAGAAGCTTGAACCAGAGAAATCGTCACAGGGTGACCCAGTACTTC | CARSLNQRNRHRVTQYF | TRBJ2-5 | TRBV5-3 | - | -
TGTGCCAGCAGCCCTAGCGGAGGGAACACTGAAGCTTTCTTT | CASSPSGGNTEAFF | TRBJ1-1 | TRBV7-9 | - | -
TGTGCCTGGAGCGGGATGACAGATACGCAGTATTTT | CAWSGMTDTQYF | TRBJ2-3 | TRBV30 | - | -
TGTGCCTGGAGTCCACTGGGGCCAGCTAGCAATCAGCCCCAGCATTTT | CAWSPLGPASNQPQHF | TRBJ1-5 | TRBV30 | - | -
TGTGCCAGCCGGGGTGGGGAAACAGATACGCAGTATTTT | CASRGGETDTQYF | TRBJ2-3 | TRBV7-2 | - | -
TGTGCCAGCAGCTCGGACAGGGGGCAGCCCCAGCATTTT | CASSSDRGQPQHF | TRBJ1-5 | TRBV7-6 | TRBD1 | -
TGCGCCAGCAGCTTGGGGACTAGCGGGGGACCCCTAGCCAAAAACATTCAGTACTTC | CASSLGTSGGPLAKNIQYF | TRBJ2-4 | TRBV5-1 | TRBD2 | -
TGTGCCTGGATCGGGACAACGAACACCGGGGAGCTGTTTTTT | CAWIGTTNTGELFF | TRBJ2-2 | TRBV30 | - | -
TGCGCCAGCAGCCGAGAGTTCGAGGCAGCGGGGGGGAGATACAATGAGCAGTTCTTC | CASSREFEAAGGRYNEQFF | TRBJ2-1 | TRBV4-3 | TRBD2 | -
TGTGCCAGCAGGGACTTCATGGGGCAGCCCCAGCATTTT | CASRDFMGQPQHF | TRBJ1-5 | TRBV6-1 | - | -
TGCGCCAGCAGCTACGGACTAGCGGAAAGGTCCTACGAGCAGTACTTC | CASSYGLAERSYEQYF | TRBJ2-7 | TRBV4-1 | TRBD2 | -
TGTGCCAGCAGCTCCCCAAAGACAGGGAACTATGGCTACACCTTC | CASSSPKTGNYGYTF | TRBJ1-2 | TRBV5-6 | TRBD1 | -
TGTGCCAGCAGTTCCACAGGATCGTCGAAAGAAGCTTTCTTT | CASSSTGSSKEAFF | TRBJ1-1 | TRBV6-5 | - | -
TGTGCCACCAGCAATAGACAGGACTATGGCTACACCTTC | CATSNRQDYGYTF | TRBJ1-2 | TRBV15 | - | -
TGTGCCAGCAGTTTCCAGACAGGGGTCCTACTCGAGACCCAGTACTTC | CASSFQTGVLLETQYF | TRBJ2-5 | TRBV6-6 | TRBD1 | -
TGTGCCAGCAGCCTGATACAGGGTTCCGGCAGGGTAGGTTTCTTT | CASSLIQGSGRVGFF | TRBJ1-1 | TRBV5-6 | - | -
TGCGCCAGCTGGCCTAGCGGAGCTGGGGAGACCCAGTACTTC | CASWPSGAGETQYF | TRBJ2-5 | TRBV5-1 | TRBD2 | -
TGTGCCAGCGGTTTGCAGGATAGCAATCAGCCCCAGCATTTT | CASGLQDSNQPQHF | TRBJ1-5 | TRBV27 | - | -
TGTGCCAGCAGCTGGGACAGGGTAATCAACAATGAGCAGTTCTTC | CASSWDRVINNEQFF | TRBJ2-1 | TRBV7-9 | TRBD1 | -
TGTGCCAGCAGCTTGACGTCCAGCGGGGTAGAGACCCAGTACTTC | CASSLTSSGVETQYF | TRBJ2-5 | TRBV5-4 | TRBD2 | -
TGCGCCAGCAGCCAAGTCCAGGGGTTCCACGAGCAGTACTTC | CASSQVQGFHEQYF | TRBJ2-7 | TRBV4-3 | - | -
TGTGCCAGCCACCCGACGGGACAGCCTTATGGCTACACCTTC | CASHPTGQPYGYTF | TRBJ1-2 | TRBV6-6 | TRBD1 | once
TGTGCCAGCAGTTTATTTGGGACAGGGGGACGAGAAAAACTGTTTTTT | CASSLFGTGGREKLFF | TRBJ1-4 | TRBV28 | TRBD1 | -
TGCGCCAGCAGCCGTACTACAGGGGAGGGCTACACCTTC | CASSRTTGEGYTF | TRBJ1-2 | TRBV4-1 | TRBD1 | few
TGTGCCAGCAGCCGAGGGACAGGGATGAACACTGAAGCTTTCTTT | CASSRGTGMNTEAFF | TRBJ1-1 | TRBV7-2 | TRBD1 | -
TGCGCCAGCAGCCAAGACGGCGGGACTAGCGACACAGATACGCAGTATTTT | CASSQDGGTSDTDTQYF | TRBJ2-3 | TRBV4-3 | TRBD2 | -
TGTGCCAGCAGCGCGACTAGCGGCATTTATACGCAGTATTTT | CASSATSGIYTQYF | TRBJ2-3 | TRBV7-2 | TRBD2 | -
TGTGCCAGCACCTCCTTCAGGGGTCAGAACGTCCTGACTTTC | CASTSFRGQNVLTF | TRBJ2-6 | TRBV7-9 | - | -
TGTGCCAGCAGCCCCGCGGGACAGCTCTATGGCTACACCTTC | CASSPAGQLYGYTF | TRBJ1-2 | TRBV7-2 | TRBD1 | -
TGTGCCAGCAGCGCCAGACAAGCCTCCTATGGCTACACCTTC | CASSARQASYGYTF | TRBJ1-2 | TRBV9 | - | -
TGTGCCAGCAGCCCAGGGACAGGCAAGGGGTTCTTC | CASSPGTGKGFF | TRBJ2-1 | TRBV5-6 | TRBD1 | -
TGTGCCAGCAGCTTAGATCTGGGCTGGGACGAGCAGTACTTC | CASSLDLGWDEQYF | TRBJ2-7 | TRBV7-2 | - | -
TGTGCCAGCAGTTTACGGACTAGGACTCAGCCCCAGCATTTT | CASSLRTRTQPQHF | TRBJ1-5 | TRBV6-1 | - | -
TGTGCCAGCAGCCTTAGCGGGGGGGCGGAAGATACGCAGTATTTT | CASSLSGGAEDTQYF | TRBJ2-3 | TRBV7-2 | TRBD2 | -
TGTGCCATCAGTGATGGAGCCCTTTCTTACAATGAGCAGTTCTTC | CAISDGALSYNEQFF | TRBJ2-1 | TRBV10-3 | - | -
TGTGCCAGCAGTTACGGGACAGCCCAAGAGACCCAGTACTTC | CASSYGTAQETQYF | TRBJ2-5 | TRBV9 | TRBD1 | -